Many counts were recorded for the clone carrying this TCR beta chain. Its specificity is unknown. Genomic DNA yielded TCR beta CDR3, amplified by two-round multiplex PCR. First-round PCR used primers specific to each TRBV and TRBJ gene. With universal primers, the second PCR round was performed. MiXCR, applied by TCRdb to the multiplex PCR reads, yields one record per CDR3 protein. The data show 30,000 or so distinct CDR3 sequences, about 29% seen once. This sample is part of a study of prognosis after radiotherapy for stage I lung cancer. Study at large: Patients were enrolled between April 2018 and early 2019 (all with stage I non-small cell lung cancer).

The CDR3 runs 15 residues. V lost 6 bases, J lost 3 bases, and 18 bases lay in between. Looked up from germline, CDR1 is MNHNS and CDR2 is SASEGT. Study outcomes and limitations: It was reported that patients with metastases and those without them differed in TRBV and TRBJ gene usage. Tumor specificity was not determined for the expanded TCR clones.

The clonotype comes from a donor aged 50 or older with non-small cell lung cancer. Sequencing was performed on PBMCs, taken before or after stereotactic body radiation therapy (not recorded which). The J gene is TRBJ2-7, the V gene TRBV6-1, with a weak D call TRBD2 (6 bases). The CDR3 nucleotides are TGTGCCAGCAGGGAGGGACGAACATTATTCTACGAGCAGTACTTC. Translated: CASREGRTLFYEQYF.